Described below is a single TCR beta chain sequence and its context. TCRdb re-called the 5' RACE reads through MiXCR, storing one row per CDR3 protein. The sample records roughly 550,000 distinct CDR3 sequences, about 20% being singletons. These data belong to a study of T-cell memory formation after mild COVID-19. In germline, CDR1 is GTSNPN, CDR2 SVGIG (reference sequence). Trimming removed 0 bases at V and 6 bases at J, with 5 bases between. The CDR3 contains 12 residues. The chain carries TRBV30 and TRBJ2-2; D call uncertain. The material sequenced was PBMCs or a T cell subset sorted from them (not recorded which). The receptor was isolated from an adult woman who had mild COVID-19 (a few samples of this study predate the infection). Cell type and time point are not known. DNA for the CDR3: TGTGCCTGGAGTGTAGTATCCGGGGAGCTGTTTTTT. Its protein is CAWSVVSGELFF.